This note documents a single T cell receptor beta chain sequence. Sequenced by immunoSEQ multiplex PCR; TCRdb stores in-frame clones only, minus some. The top ten clones hold about 9% of a sample with roughly 92,000 clones, about 90% of them seen once. The record originates from a study of OX40 agonist ivuxolimab in advanced cancers. The germline CDR1 and CDR2 sequences are SGHDT and YYEEEE. Trimming cost V 0 bases and J 0 bases, with 7 bases left between them. This CDR3 contains 15 residues. The receptor comes from an adult with an advanced solid tumor such as melanoma, head and neck, liver or kidney cancer. Sequenced material: CD4+ or CD8+ T cells sorted from blood, taken in a trial of the OX40 agonist ivuxolimab. This chain connects TRBV5-6 to TRBJ2-1; D uncertain. The CDR3 bases are TGTGCCAGCAGCTTGGGGGCAAGCTCCTACAATGAGCAGTTCTTC. Its protein is CASSLGASSYNEQFF.